Presented here are 27 T cell receptor beta chains from one specimen sequenced in a study of metastatic and nonmetastatic thyroid tumors. TCRdb re-clonotyped the PCR reads through MiXCR. The sample contains about 38,000 clones, about 45% of which appear only once. Thyroid surgery took place with no prior treatment in any patient. Sequenced input: tumor tissue. The receptors derive from a male donor with papillary thyroid cancer or a benign thyroid nodule (not recorded which). Some clones in this sample may be carry-over from other donors' samples.

V usage is TRBV20-1 and J usage is TRBJ2-7, with D maybe TRBD1 (7 bases). This CDR3 is built from 16 residues. V was clipped by 1 base and J by 4 bases, with 20 bases between them. Germline CDR1 DFQATT, CDR2 SNEGSKA (reference sequence). DNA of the CDR3: TGCAGTGCTAGAGGGAGGGACAGCCGTACGGGGTACGAGCAGTACTTC. Protein sequence: CSARGRDSRTGYEQYF.

The chain carries TRBV11-2 and TRBJ2-5; D is ambiguous. The CDR3 has 16 amino acids. Germline-derived CDR1 and CDR2 are SGHAT and FQNNGV. V was shortened by 2 bases and J by 0 bases, with 13 bases between the two germline ends. The DNA of the CDR3 is TGTGCCAGCAGCTTACTCCCAGCCAAGTACCAAGAGACCCAGTACTTC. Translation gives CASSLLPAKYQETQYF.

This clone is labeled medium-sized. This chain links TRBV29-1 with TRBJ2-3; TRBD1 might be the D (6 bases). This CDR3 has 14 residues. Looked up from germline, CDR1 is SQVTM and CDR2 is ANQGSEA. The CDR3 here is CSITGYGLTDTQYF. CDR3 bases: TGCAGTATCACAGGGTACGGATTGACAGATACGCAGTATTTT.

The chain combines TRBV5-1 with TRBJ1-2; D gene ambiguous. Trimming took 6 bases from V and 11 from J, leaving 14 bases between them. The CDR3 runs 11 residues. Germline CDR1 reads SGHRS; CDR2 reads YFSETQ. CDR3 residues: CASNSGLGYTF. The CDR3 DNA reads as TGCGCCAGCAACAGTGGACTAGGTTACACCTTC.

The J gene is TRBJ1-2, the V gene TRBV3-1; TRBD1 matches 8 bases. Germline lookup yields CDR1 LGHDT and CDR2 YNNKEL (reference sequence). The CDR3 has 15 residues. Trimming at V came to 3 bases and at J to 7 bases, leaving 10 bases not matched to a gene. CDR3 sequence (DNA): TGTGCCAGCAGCCATCAAGAGGGAGACAGGGGTGGCTACACCTTC. It encodes CASSHQEGDRGGYTF.

The chain uses TRBV6-5 and TRBJ1-3; unclear D gene. Germline V CDR1 and CDR2: MNHEY, SVGAGI. V lost 7 bases and J lost 0, with 7 bases in between. This CDR3 is 13 amino acids long. This chain's CDR3 is CASIYHSGNTIYF. CDR3 sequence (DNA): TGTGCCAGCATTTATCACTCTGGAAACACCATATATTTT.

This clone has more than one count but fewer than ten. The V call is TRBV27, the J call TRBJ1-2; D may be TRBD1 (5 bases). The germline V gene encodes CDR1 MNHEY and CDR2 SMNVEV (reference sequence). V was cut by 4 bases and J by 2 bases, with 11 bases left in between. The length of the CDR3 is 14 residues. The CDR3 here is CASSSRGSNYGYTF. CDR3 in DNA: TGTGCCAGCAGTTCCCGGGGCTCAAACTATGGCTACACCTTC.

V is TRBV6-1 and J is TRBJ2-7; 7 bases line up with TRBD1. The CDR3 loop spans 15 amino acids. Looked up from germline, CDR1 is MNHNS and CDR2 is SASEGT. J lost 6 bases, V lost 7 bases, and 15 bases had no gene match. The CDR3 nucleotides are TGTGCCAGCACCCCATTGACAGGGTCGGGTAGCGAGCAGTACTTC. Amino acids: CASTPLTGSGSEQYF.

This clone was detected a few times. V and J are TRBV11-2 and TRBJ1-2; D gene ambiguous. Germline CDR1 reads SGHAT; CDR2 reads FQNNGV. CDR3 length equals 16 residues. V was shortened by 2 bases and J by 0 bases, with 13 bases between the two germline ends. CDR3 nucleotides: TGTGCCAGCAGCTTATACACGGGTCTAACTAACTATGGCTACACCTTC. Translated: CASSLYTGLTNYGYTF.

This clone has just a few counts. V usage is TRBV6-2 or TRBV6-3 and J usage is TRBJ2-2; weak D call: TRBD1 (6 bases). This CDR3 is 15 amino acids long. Germline V lookup: CDR1 MNHEY, CDR2 SVGEGT. V was trimmed by 6 bases and J by 5 bases, leaving 16 bases between them. The CDR3 DNA reads as TGTGCCAGCAGCATGATTCTTAGGGGGACCGGGGAGCTGTTTTTT. Its protein product is CASSMILRGTGELFF.

J is TRBJ1-5 and V is TRBV20-1; D gene unclear. The V end was cut by 0 bases, the J end by 4 bases, with 4 bases between. Germline V gene sequence: CDR1 DFQATT, CDR2 SNEGSKA (reference sequence). CDR3 length: 12 amino acids. CDR3 DNA: TGCAGTGCTAGAGACGGTAATCAGCCCCAGCATTTT. The encoded protein is CSARDGNQPQHF.

This clone was counted a few times. V usage is TRBV20-1 and J usage is TRBJ2-7; 9 bases fit TRBD2. The CDR3 spans 15 residues. V lost 0 bases and J lost 4; bases outside the gene matches: 7. The germline V gene has CDR1 DFQATT and CDR2 SNEGSKA (reference sequence). The CDR3 loop is CSARDDSGSKYEQYF. CDR3 sequence (DNA): TGCAGTGCTAGAGATGATAGCGGGAGTAAGTACGAGCAGTACTTC.

The chain is built from TRBV6-2 or TRBV6-3 and TRBJ1-2; D call uncertain. Germline V CDR1 and CDR2: MNHEY, SVGEGT. V was clipped by 3 bases and J by 2 bases, with 7 bases between them. The CDR3 extends over 13 amino acids. The CDR3, as DNA: TGTGCCAGCAGTTATGGATTCAACTATGGCTACACCTTC. This translates into CASSYGFNYGYTF.

Here the CDR3 reads CAWTQGGVEKLFF. CDR3 bases: TGTGCCTGGACTCAGGGAGGGGTCGAAAAACTGTTTTTT. The rearrangement uses TRBV30 and TRBJ1-4, with a possible D match to TRBD1 (5 bases). Between the trimmed V and J ends, which lost 4 bases and 8 bases, there was a span of 14 bases. CDR1 and CDR2 from the germline V gene are GTSNPN and SVGIG (reference sequence). CDR3 length: 13 amino acids.

CDR3 amino acids: CSARETSGSTRIEQYF. Here the CDR3 DNA reads TGCAGTGCTAGAGAAACTAGCGGGAGTACCAGGATTGAGCAGTACTTC. The rearrangement joins TRBV20-1 to TRBJ2-7; 11 positions agree with TRBD2. This CDR3 spans 16 amino acids. Germline trimming cut 0 bases from V and 7 bases from J; bases unmatched to any gene: 11. Germline V gene lookup returns CDR1 DFQATT and CDR2 SNEGSKA (reference sequence).

This chain uses TRBV7-2 with TRBJ2-7, with 7 positions matching TRBD2. V trimming: 3 bases; J trimming: 2 bases; junction bases outside the gene matches: 4. This CDR3 has 14 amino acids. Germline CDR1 and CDR2: SGHTA and FQGNSA. The chain's CDR3 is CASSFGGSTYEQYF. The DNA of the CDR3 is TGTGCCAGCAGCTTCGGCGGGAGCACCTACGAGCAGTACTTC.

This chain uses TRBV30 with TRBJ2-7; D gene unclear. Germline assignment: CDR1 GTSNPN and CDR2 SVGIG (reference sequence). The CDR3 has 14 amino acids. Trimming cost V 0 bases and J 2 bases, with 11 bases left between them. The CDR3 DNA reads TGTGCCTGGAGTGTACCAGGCGGAGCCTACGAGCAGTACTTC. Its translation: CAWSVPGGAYEQYF.

The chain recombines TRBV18 with TRBJ2-2, with D unclear. The V gene's germline CDR1 is KGHSH and CDR2 LQKENI. This CDR3 is 15 amino acids long. The germline V and J ends were trimmed by 4 bases and 5 bases, with 14 bases remaining between them. CDR3 nucleotide sequence: TGTGCCAGCTCACGTACTCCGGACCCAACCGGGGAGCTGTTTTTT. Protein product: CASSRTPDPTGELFF.

The chain is built from TRBV6-1 and TRBJ1-3, with unresolved D. Between the trimmed V and J ends, which lost 2 bases and 4 bases, there was a span of 9 bases. The length of the CDR3 is 14 residues. Looked up from germline, CDR1 is MNHNS and CDR2 is SASEGT. CDR3 region: CASSEYQAGNTIYF. CDR3 DNA: TGTGCCAGCAGTGAATACCAGGCCGGAAACACCATATATTTT.

The genes are TRBV9 and TRBJ2-5; 9 bases align to TRBD1. The CDR3 is made up of 14 amino acids. Germline loops: CDR1 SGDLS, CDR2 YYNGEE. V dropped 3 bases and J dropped 7; count of bases not matched to a gene: 7. CDR3 sequence (DNA): TGTGCCAGCAGCGCGGGGACAGGGACTGCGACCCAGTACTTC. Amino acids: CASSAGTGTATQYF.

V and J are TRBV14 and TRBJ2-1; weak D call: TRBD2 (5 bases). The CDR3 consists of 15 residues. The germline V and J ends were trimmed by 0 bases and 5 bases, with 11 bases remaining between them. CDR1 is SGHDN and CDR2 is FVKESK in the germline V gene. The CDR3 coding sequence is TGTGCCAGCAGCCAAGAGAGACTAATAAACAATGAGCAGTTCTTC. This translates into CASSQERLINNEQFF.

This clone has more than one count but fewer than ten. The genes are TRBV6-1 and TRBJ1-6, with D unresolved. The germline V and J ends were trimmed by 5 bases and 15 bases, with 14 bases remaining between them. The CDR3 contains 12 residues. Germline lookup yields CDR1 MNHNS and CDR2 SASEGT. The CDR3 reads CASSPQRAVLHF. CDR3 DNA sequence: TGTGCCAGCAGTCCACAGCGGGCGGTCCTCCACTTT.

The chain carries TRBV5-5 and TRBJ2-7; no definite D call. The CDR3 is 13 amino acids. Germline CDR1 reads SGHKS; CDR2 reads YYEKEE (reference sequence). V lost 5 bases to trimming and J lost 7 bases, with 16 bases between them. CDR3 DNA sequence: TGTGCCAGCAGTCACCCTAGTACGGATGAGCAGTACTTC. Translation: CASSHPSTDEQYF.

J is TRBJ2-7 and V is TRBV12-5; D perhaps matches TRBD2 (5 bases). The V end was cut by 1 base, the J end by 0 bases, with 7 bases between. This CDR3 spans 14 amino acids. Germline V gene data show CDR1 as LGHNT and CDR2 as FRNRAP. The CDR3 DNA follows: TGTGCTAGTGGTTTGGATAGCGACTCCTACGAGCAGTACTTC. It codes for CASGLDSDSYEQYF.

This clone was counted a few times. This chain joins TRBV6-2 or TRBV6-3 and TRBJ2-6; D remains unclear. Per germline, CDR1 MNHEY and CDR2 SVGEGT. V lost 6 bases, J lost 0 bases, and 6 bases lay in between. This CDR3 contains 14 residues. The DNA of the CDR3 is TGTGCCAGCAGCGAAACCTCTGGGGCCAACGTCCTGACTTTC. It specifies CASSETSGANVLTF.

The V gene is TRBV20-1, the J gene TRBJ2-7; D is unclear. Germline CDR1 DFQATT, CDR2 SNEGSKA (reference sequence). The CDR3 consists of 16 residues. Trimming pared 2 bases from V and 6 bases from J, leaving 23 bases between. DNA of the CDR3: TGCAGTGCTAGACCAGGCGGCCAGGAGACCACAAGCGAGCAGTACTTC. It is translated as CSARPGGQETTSEQYF.

This clone came up many times. The gene calls are TRBV6-4 and TRBJ2-6; D ambiguous. The V and J ends lost 2 bases and 0 bases respectively, with 5 bases between them. CDR3 size: 15 residues. Looked up from germline, CDR1 is MRHNA and CDR2 is SNTAGT. The CDR3 here is CASSDSYSGANVLTF. CDR3 DNA sequence: TGTGCCAGCAGTGACAGCTACTCTGGGGCCAACGTCCTGACTTTC.